This T cell receptor (beta chain) emerged from a study of control samples from healthy donors and cancer patients. The assay was immunoSEQ multiplex PCR, and TCRdb's table has in-frame clones only and misses some. The profile shows 95,000 to 150,000 clones, over 75% of them singletons. The V and J ends lost 2 bases and 4 bases, in that order; junction bases with no gene match: 6. This CDR3 is built from 15 residues. Germline V CDR1 and CDR2: SGDLS, YYNGEE. This TCR came from a young man in good health. The chain carries TRBV9 and TRBJ2-1, with 7 bases matching TRBD1. The specimen sequenced was blood. CDR3 loop: CASSVEGDSYNEQFF. In nucleotides, the CDR3 is TGTGCCAGCAGCGTCGAGGGGGACAGTTACAATGAGCAGTTCTTC.